These 27 T cell receptor beta chains were all obtained from the same sample, sequenced in a study of blood T cells in healthy people across ages. A second 7 to 11 cycle PCR used barcoded and J-beta primers. TCRdb processed the 5' RACE reads anew with MiXCR; each CDR3 protein has one entry. The table lists around 1.1 million distinct CDR3 sequences, around two fifths of them singletons, with around 13% in the top ten. Sequencing was performed on blood. These receptors came from a man younger than 35 in good health.

The chain joins TRBV7-2 to TRBJ1-1; 8 bases are shared with TRBD1. Germline V gene data show CDR1 as SGHTA and CDR2 as FQGNSA. This CDR3 is 15 amino acids long. V shed 5 bases and J 2 bases; nucleotides not matched to a gene: 7. CDR3 sequence: CASSGQTGVNTEAFF. The CDR3 DNA follows: TGTGCCAGCAGCGGACAGACAGGGGTAAACACTGAAGCTTTCTTT.

The chain links TRBV6-2 or TRBV6-3 to TRBJ1-5, with 9 nucleotides matching TRBD1. J lost 4 bases, V lost 6 bases, and 7 bases had no gene match. CDR3 length: 15 amino acids. CDR1 and CDR2 (germline): MNHEY, SVGEGT. The CDR3 DNA sequence: TGTGCCAGCAGCAAGGGACAGGGCATAAATCAGCCCCAGCATTTT. Amino acids: CASSKGQGINQPQHF.

The chain carries TRBV2 and TRBJ1-6, with 9 positions matching TRBD1. Germline assignment: CDR1 SNHLY and CDR2 FYNNEI. The CDR3 spans 16 residues. J gave up 7 bases and V 6 bases, and 10 bases lay outside the gene matches. CDR3 residues: CASSYDFGTGNSPLHF. In DNA, the CDR3 is TGTGCCAGCAGCTATGATTTCGGGACAGGGAATTCACCCCTCCACTTT.

This chain uses TRBV3-1 with TRBJ2-7, with D tentatively TRBD1 (6 bases). CDR3 length: 13 amino acids. V lost 2 bases, J lost 7 bases, and 12 bases lay in between. Per the germline V gene, CDR1 is LGHDT and CDR2 is YNNKEL (reference sequence). The CDR3: CASSQFQDSEQYF. CDR3 DNA: TGTGCCAGCAGCCAATTCCAGGACAGTGAGCAGTACTTC.

This clonotype showed up just a few times. The V call is TRBV27, the J call TRBJ1-5; no definite D call. Germline V gene lookup returns CDR1 MNHEY and CDR2 SMNVEV (reference sequence). Trimming took off 3 bases at V and 6 bases at J, with 15 bases between the two ends. CDR3 length equals 15 residues. The CDR3 loop reads CASSLGSESAQPQHF. The CDR3 nucleotides are TGTGCCAGCAGTTTGGGGTCAGAGTCTGCTCAGCCCCAGCATTTT.

This clonotype was detected only a few times. The V call is TRBV30, the J call TRBJ1-6; D is unresolved. CDR1 and CDR2 (germline): GTSNPN, SVGIG (reference sequence). The V end was cut by 0 bases, the J end by 8 bases, with 8 bases between. The length of the CDR3 is 13 residues. CDR3 in DNA: TGTGCCTGGAGTGTACAAGAGGATTCACCCCTCCACTTT. Translating gives CAWSVQEDSPLHF. The variable domain in full, with the rest retrieved from reference TRBV30 and TRBJ1-6, is SQTIHQWPATLVQPVGSPLSLECTVEGTSNPNLYWYRQAAGRGLQLLFYSVGIGQISSEVPQNLSASRPQDRQFILSSKKLLLSDSGFYLCAWSVQEDSPLHFGNGTRLTVT.

This clonotype was picked up a small number of times. This rearrangement joins TRBV7-9 to TRBJ2-5, with a weak D call TRBD1 (6 bases). V lost 5 bases and J 5 bases, leaving 18 bases between the germline ends. CDR3 size: 15 residues. Germline CDR1 and CDR2: SEHNR and FQNEAQ (reference sequence). The CDR3 sequence: CASSRWDTRVETQYF. The CDR3 region has the DNA TGTGCCAGCAGCCGATGGGACACCAGAGTGGAGACCCAGTACTTC.

This clonotype was counted many times. The V call is TRBV6-5, the J call TRBJ1-2, with unresolved D. The V end lost 8 bases, the J end lost 4 bases, and 17 bases lay between the germline ends. The CDR3 runs to 14 residues. The germline gives CDR1 MNHEY, CDR2 SVGAGI. The CDR3 coding sequence is TGTGCCAGCTCACGGGAAGAGCTCGGCTATGGCTACACCTTC. This codes for CASSREELGYGYTF.

The chain carries TRBV2 and TRBJ2-7; D is ambiguous. This CDR3 is built from 12 residues. Germline V gene sequence: CDR1 SNHLY, CDR2 FYNNEI. V was shortened by 4 bases and J by 6 bases, with 10 bases between the two germline ends. Here the CDR3 reads CASSGRRSEQYF. Written as DNA, the CDR3 is TGTGCCAGCAGTGGTAGGCGAAGCGAGCAGTACTTC.

The chain joins TRBV3-1 to TRBJ1-2; D not certain. Germline V CDR1 and CDR2: LGHDT, YNNKEL (reference sequence). This CDR3 comprises 11 residues. Trimming took 6 bases from V and 6 from J, leaving 8 bases between them. As DNA, the CDR3 is TGTGCCAGCAGTGACCTTGATGGCTACACCTTC. Amino acids: CASSDLDGYTF.

This clonotype was recorded many times. This chain joins TRBV7-2 and TRBJ1-5; the match to TRBD1 covers 8 bases. Germline lookup yields CDR1 SGHTA and CDR2 FQGNSA. The CDR3 has 16 amino acids. J was trimmed by 7 bases and V by 1 base; bases with no gene match: 9. The CDR3 protein is CASSLDGQGLWQPQHF. The CDR3 nucleotides read TGTGCCAGCAGCTTAGATGGACAGGGACTGTGGCAGCCCCAGCATTTT.

V usage is TRBV20-1 and J usage is TRBJ2-3, with D possibly TRBD1 on 6 matching bases. CDR1 and CDR2 (germline): DFQATT, SNEGSKA (reference sequence). The CDR3 length is 14 residues. Trimming removed 8 bases at V and 6 bases at J, with 21 bases between. The CDR3 spells CSYEDSSTDDTQYF. The CDR3 DNA reads as TGCAGTTACGAGGACAGCTCAACCGACGATACGCAGTATTTT.

In regard to this clonotype: A much larger clone lies one base from this, so it may be a read error. The chain's CDR3 is CASKGLAGTDTQYF. DNA for the CDR3: TGTGCCAGCAAGGGACTAGCGGGGACAGATACGCAGTATTTT. The genes are TRBV3-1 and TRBJ2-3; 13 bases agree with TRBD2. The length of the CDR3 is 14 residues. The ends lost 7 bases at V and 3 bases at J; junction bases unmatched: 1. CDR1 is LGHDT and CDR2 is YNNKEL in the germline V gene (reference sequence).

The chain joins TRBV6-2 or TRBV6-3 to TRBJ1-6, with D maybe TRBD1 (5 bases). This CDR3 is 14 amino acids long. Trimming stripped 6 bases from V and 7 bases from J, with 13 bases between. Germline V gene data show CDR1 as MNHEY and CDR2 as SVGEGT. CDR3 in DNA: TGTGCCAGCAGCATCAGGGTAGAAAATTCACCCCTCCACTTT. This gives the protein CASSIRVENSPLHF.

This clonotype has only a few counts. The gene calls are TRBV20-1 and TRBJ1-2; 8 bases line up with TRBD1. The CDR3 length is 12 residues. Germline V gives CDR1 DFQATT, CDR2 SNEGSKA (reference sequence). Unmatched junction bases numbered 2, after V lost 5 bases and J lost 3 bases. Here the CDR3 DNA reads TGCAGTGCTGGGACAGGCCACTATGGCTACACCTTC. Translation: CSAGTGHYGYTF.

This clonotype came up a few times. The V gene is TRBV18, the J gene TRBJ1-2; weak D call: TRBD1 (6 bases). The CDR3 totals 16 residues. Trimming cost V 3 bases and J 3 bases, with 17 bases left between them. The V gene's germline CDR1 is KGHSH and CDR2 LQKENI. CDR3 amino acids: CASSPSDKGTYYGYTF. The CDR3 DNA sequence: TGTGCCAGCTCACCTTCCGATAAGGGGACATACTATGGCTACACCTTC.

A few counts support this clonotype. This sequence joins TRBV12-5 and TRBJ1-2, with D maybe TRBD1 (6 bases). CDR1 LGHNT and CDR2 FRNRAP come from the germline V gene. The germline V and J ends were trimmed by 4 bases and 0 bases, with 18 bases remaining between them. This CDR3 is 17 amino acids long. Here the CDR3 DNA reads TGTGCTAGTGGTTCTGCGACAGGTCTGTTCCCTAACTATGGCTACACCTTC. Amino acid sequence: CASGSATGLFPNYGYTF.

This clonotype was detected only a few times. V gene TRBV20-1 combines with J gene TRBJ1-1; D might be TRBD1 (5 bases). The CDR3 spans 15 residues. Germline values: CDR1 DFQATT, CDR2 SNEGSKA (reference sequence). Deletions cut 4 bases from V and 5 bases from J, with 20 bases between. For the CDR3, the DNA is TGCAGTGCTACCCGCCCCCAAGGAGAGGGGACTGAAGCTTTCTTT. Protein product: CSATRPQGEGTEAFF.

The chain links TRBV27 to TRBJ2-3; 8 nucleotides match TRBD1. Looked up from germline, CDR1 is MNHEY and CDR2 is SMNVEV (reference sequence). The J segment lost 2 bases and the V segment lost 4 bases, leaving 11 bases of the junction unmatched. This CDR3 is built from 17 residues. CDR3 sequence: CASSSWTGRGITDTQYF. The CDR3 DNA follows: TGTGCCAGCAGTTCCTGGACAGGGAGAGGGATCACAGATACGCAGTATTTT.

V and J are TRBV15 and TRBJ2-7, with 7 bases fitting TRBD1. The CDR3 runs to 15 residues. Germline CDR1 is LNHNV and CDR2 is YYDKDF (reference sequence). V gave up 0 bases and J gave up 3 bases; unmatched junction bases: 5. CDR3 sequence (DNA): TGTGCCACCAGCAGAGAGGCCGGGACAGTCTACGAGCAGTACTTC. Its translation is CATSREAGTVYEQYF.

This clonotype showed up just a few times. The chain employs TRBV20-1 and TRBJ1-5, with D possibly being TRBD1 (5 bases). V was cut by 6 bases and J by 4 bases, with 16 bases left in between. The CDR3 spans 14 residues. Germline lookup yields CDR1 DFQATT and CDR2 SNEGSKA (reference sequence). The CDR3, as DNA: TGCAGTGCAAGACGGGGCACCATTAATCAGCCCCAGCATTTT. This translates into CSARRGTINQPQHF.

V is TRBV20-1 and J is TRBJ1-1, with D perhaps TRBD1 (5 bases). The germline V gene encodes CDR1 DFQATT and CDR2 SNEGSKA (reference sequence). The CDR3 is 12 amino acids. V lost 6 bases and J 8 bases, leaving 16 bases between the germline ends. The DNA of the CDR3 is TGCAGTGCATCGATGACGGGGCAGGAAGCTTTCTTT. Translation gives CSASMTGQEAFF.

In DNA form, the CDR3 reads TGCAGTGCTCCCATAACGAACACCGGGGAGCTGTTTTTT. This encodes CSAPITNTGELFF. This rearrangement joins TRBV20-1 to TRBJ2-2, with D hard to call. Germline V gene lookup returns CDR1 DFQATT and CDR2 SNEGSKA (reference sequence). The V end was cut by 5 bases, the J end by 0 bases, with 7 bases between. The CDR3 loop spans 13 amino acids.

The J gene is TRBJ2-7, the V gene TRBV14; the match to TRBD2 covers 8 bases. V lost 3 bases and J lost 12; bases outside the gene matches: 13. The CDR3 is made up of 14 amino acids. Germline lookup yields CDR1 SGHDN and CDR2 FVKESK. CDR3 protein: CASSQTYGTSVRYF. In nucleotides, the CDR3 is TGTGCCAGCAGCCAGACCTACGGGACTAGTGTGAGGTACTTC.

The V call is TRBV4-2, the J call TRBJ2-7; TRBD2 aligns across 12 bases. The CDR3 extends over 17 amino acids. The V and J ends lost 1 base and 0 bases, in that order; junction bases with no gene match: 4. CDR1 LGHNA and CDR2 YNFKEQ come from the germline V gene. CDR3 sequence (DNA): TGTGCCAGCAGCCAAGGACTAGCGGGGGCGTACTCCTACGAGCAGTACTTC. Its protein is CASSQGLAGAYSYEQYF.

The V and J genes are TRBV15 and TRBJ2-3; D is tentatively TRBD1 or TRBD2 (5 bases each). There are 16 residues in the CDR3. Germline CDR1 reads LNHNV; CDR2 reads YYDKDF (reference sequence). Trimming removed 0 bases from V and 1 base from J, with 11 bases in between. The CDR3, as DNA: TGTGCCACCAGCAGAGAGTGGGGACCGCGCACAGATACGCAGTATTTT. Its translation: CATSREWGPRTDTQYF.

The chain carries TRBV29-1 and TRBJ1-2; no firm D call. The CDR3 extends over 13 amino acids. The V end lost 6 bases, the J end lost 2 bases, and 13 bases lay between the germline ends. Germline loops: CDR1 SQVTM, CDR2 ANQGSEA. The DNA of the CDR3 is TGCAGCGTCTTCCCCGGGTTGAACTATGGCTACACCTTC. Translation gives CSVFPGLNYGYTF.